This record covers a single T cell receptor (beta chain). What it recognizes is unknown. The CDR3 is made up of 14 amino acids. Germline lookup yields CDR1 SEHNR and CDR2 FQNEAQ (reference sequence). V gave up 0 bases and J gave up 4 bases, with 10 bases separating them. The data derive from a study of cytomegalovirus exposure and HLA in healthy donors. Study-wide points: Previous analysis showed most TCR beta V segments were productive about 90% or about 30% of the time.

PCR employed 60 Vbeta and 13 Jbeta primers. Produced via immunoSEQ multiplex PCR; TCRdb's table is partial and in-frame only. Among fewer than 250,000 clones, less than 80% were seen once, and the ten largest hold 0.22%. When sampled, the donors appeared nominally healthy, though they likely had unrecorded immune exposures. The rearrangement joins TRBV7-9 to TRBJ2-7; tentative D call: TRBD1 (6 bases). The sequencing input was PBMCs. The sequence derives from a girl aged 2 to 10 in good health and CMV-seronegative. CDR3 coding DNA: TGTGCCAGCAGCTTAGCCAGGGGAGATTACGAGCAGTACTTC. It specifies CASSLARGDYEQYF. Based on the CDR3 plus reference TRBV7-9 and TRBJ2-7, the full variable domain is DTGVSQNPRHKITKRGQNVTFRCDPISEHNRLYWYRQTLGQGPEFLTYFQNEAQLEKSRLLSDRFSAERPKGSFSTLEIQRTEQGDSAMYLCASSLARGDYEQYFGPGTRLTVT.